A selection of T cell receptor beta chains follows, all from one sample in a study of regulatory T cells in long-lasting Graves disease. TCRdb re-called the multiplex PCR reads with MiXCR, one entry per CDR3 protein. The repertoire consists of some 410,000 distinct CDR3 sequences, with approximately 16% occurring once and the leading ten covering approximately 11%. These data also formed part of another study, on T cells in Graves' hyperthyroidism and ophthalmopathy.

Specimen: peripheral blood mononuclear cells (PBMCs), collected at new diagnosis, from a patient treated with antithyroid drugs. These receptors were collected from a woman in her thirties with Graves disease. The CDR3 runs from the conserved cysteine through the conserved F or W. The D gene is left open where the match is weak. Clone size is given for some rows only: seen once, a few or many times, or a class if the clone is expanded.

cdr3_length,v_call,d_call,clone_size,j_call,cdr3_aa,cdr3_nt
14,TRBV3-1,-,-,TRBJ2-5,CASSRADRQETQYF,TGTGCCAGCAGCCGAGCAGACAGGCAAGAGACCCAGTACTTC
16,TRBV6-1,-,-,TRBJ1-2,CASNPPGSMSNYGYTF,TGTGCCAGCAACCCACCGGGGTCTATGTCTAACTATGGCTACACCTTC
18,TRBV28,TRBD1,many,TRBJ1-2,CASGRGYWRRDRGFRDTF,TGTGCCAGCGGTCGGGGATACTGGAGGCGGGACAGGGGGTTCAGGGACACCTTC
16,TRBV28,-,many,TRBJ1-6,CASSRGGSSYNSPLHF,TGTGCCAGCAGTCGGGGGGGAAGCTCCTATAATTCACCCCTCCACTTT
17,TRBV12-3/TRBV12-4,TRBD2,few,TRBJ2-2,CASSPGLAGPNTGELFF,TGTGCCAGCAGCCCGGGACTAGCGGGCCCGAACACCGGGGAGCTGTTTTTT
14,TRBV27,-,many,TRBJ2-3,CASRGRAWWDTQYF,TGTGCCAGCCGCGGTCGGGCCTGGTGGGATACGCAGTATTTT
17,TRBV28,TRBD2,few,TRBJ2-5,CASRWGLAGGPVETQYF,TGTGCCAGCAGATGGGGACTAGCGGGAGGGCCAGTAGAGACCCAGTACTTC
14,TRBV20-1,TRBD2,many,TRBJ2-2,CSAGGLAGSGELFF,TGCAGTGCAGGGGGACTAGCGGGATCCGGGGAGCTGTTTTTT
16,TRBV20-1,-,once,TRBJ2-7,CSARDQRGLQGTEQYF,TGCAGTGCTAGAGATCAAAGGGGGCTCCAAGGGACTGAGCAGTACTTC
17,TRBV5-1,TRBD2,-,TRBJ2-5,CASSLDPGLAGRETQYF,TGCGCCAGCAGCTTGGATCCCGGACTAGCGGGGAGAGAGACCCAGTACTTC
14,TRBV30,TRBD1,many,TRBJ1-5,CAWSAGQGNQPQHF,TGTGCCTGGAGTGCGGGACAGGGGAATCAGCCCCAGCATTTT
15,TRBV6-2/TRBV6-3,TRBD1,few,TRBJ2-3,CASSSDRGPRDTQYF,TGTGCCAGCAGTTCGGACAGGGGGCCGAGAGATACGCAGTATTTT